The source of this TCR beta chain is a study of T-cell reconstitution after alpha-beta-depleted transplantation in children. Preparation of the TCRbeta library used unique molecular identifiers. MiXCR, applied by TCRdb to the PCR reads, yields one record per CDR3 protein. The sample has around 700,000 distinct CDR3 sequences; over 10% are singletons. V was cut by 4 bases and J by 3 bases, with 19 bases left in between. CDR3 length: 17 amino acids. From germline, CDR1 is SEHNR and CDR2 FQNEAQ (reference sequence). Overall study results and limits: Alpha-beta T cells about two months after transplant reportedly derived from several hundred expanded graft clones.

The sample holds many counts of this clonotype. The antigen is not known. This specimen was PBMCs, taken before TCRalphabeta/CD19-depleted stem cell transplant. The genes are TRBV7-9 and TRBJ2-1; D perhaps matches TRBD2 (6 bases). The sequence was obtained from a girl aged 2 to 9 with congenital amegakaryocytic thrombocytopenia, due to receive a stem cell transplant. The CDR3 nucleotides read TGTGCCAGCAGCTCTTCAGGTGGTGGGAGGAGCTACAATGAGCAGTTCTTC. Its protein product is CASSSSGGGRSYNEQFF.